The 22 T cell receptor beta chains given below trace back to one sample, sequenced in a study of cytomegalovirus exposure and HLA in healthy donors. The PCR used 60 Vbeta and 13 Jbeta primers. Using immunoSEQ multiplex PCR, the repertoire was profiled, and TCRdb retains in-frame clones only, with some absent. The table includes roughly 120,000 clones, around 78% detected once. The sample taken for sequencing was PBMCs. The origin of the receptors is a man between 40 and 49 years old in good health and CMV-seronegative.

The rearrangement links TRBV18 to TRBJ1-5; 7 bases are shared with TRBD1. V was clipped by 3 bases and J by 9 bases; unmatched bases: 11. Germline V CDR1 and CDR2: KGHSH, LQKENI. CDR3 length: 15 residues. CDR3 coding DNA: TGTGCCAGCTCACCCCAGGGGGACAGAAGGCCGCCCCAGCATTTT. Its translation: CASSPQGDRRPPQHF.

The chain recombines TRBV2 with TRBJ2-5, with 8 nucleotides matching TRBD1. The J call may be faulty, since TRBJ2-7 better matches the DNA end. This CDR3 contains 13 residues. Germline CDR1 reads SNHLY; CDR2 reads FYNNEI. CDR3 in amino acids: CASNGQGSYEQYF. In DNA, the CDR3 is TGTGCCAGCAACGGACAGGGATCCTACGAGCAGTACTTC.

J is TRBJ1-1 and V is TRBV28; 7 bases are shared with TRBD1. Germline loops: CDR1 MDHEN, CDR2 SYDVKM. Germline trimming cut 6 bases from V and 4 bases from J; bases unmatched to any gene: 17. This CDR3 region has 17 residues. The CDR3 DNA sequence: TGTGCCAGCAGACCCTCTAGACAGGGTGCTCATGTCACTGAAGCTTTCTTT. Its translation: CASRPSRQGAHVTEAFF.

The sample holds one count of this clone. V and J are TRBV29-1 and TRBJ2-5; unclear D gene. V was shortened by 4 bases and J by 3 bases, with 6 bases between the two germline ends. Germline assignment: CDR1 SQVTM and CDR2 ANQGSEA. CDR3 length: 11 amino acids. This CDR3 is CSVGPEETQYF. The CDR3 DNA reads as TGCAGCGTTGGTCCAGAAGAGACCCAGTACTTC.

The chain carries TRBV2 and TRBJ1-2, with a tentative D call TRBD1 (5 bases). Trimming took 3 bases from V and 2 from J, leaving 7 bases between them. The V gene's germline CDR1 is SNHLY and CDR2 FYNNEI. The CDR3 consists of 13 residues. In nucleotides, the CDR3 is TGTGCCAGCAGTGAGGGGGGAAACTATGGCTACACCTTC. This sequence encodes CASSEGGNYGYTF.

The rearrangement links TRBV28 to TRBJ1-3, with 8 bases aligning to TRBD1. The germline gives CDR1 MDHEN, CDR2 SYDVKM. Germline trimming cut 6 bases from V and 2 bases from J; bases unmatched to any gene: 6. The CDR3 totals 15 residues. CDR3 in amino acids: CASRNRGNTGNTIYF. CDR3 DNA sequence: TGTGCCAGCAGAAACAGGGGGAATACTGGAAACACCATATATTTT.

V gene TRBV9 combines with J gene TRBJ1-6; D gene ambiguous. Per germline, CDR1 SGDLS and CDR2 YYNGEE. V was pared by 3 bases and J by 9 bases, with 13 bases between. CDR3 size: 14 residues. CDR3 bases: TGTGCCAGCAGCGCCCCTGAGTCATTTTCACCCCTCCACTTT. Residues: CASSAPESFSPLHF.

This clone was found once. This chain uses TRBV7-9 with TRBJ2-2; no firm D call. V was clipped by 1 base and J by 0 bases, with 3 bases between them. Germline values: CDR1 SEHNR, CDR2 FQNEAQ (reference sequence). CDR3 length equals 14 residues. Written as DNA, the CDR3 is TGTGCCAGCAGCTTAGTATCGAACACCGGGGAGCTGTTTTTT. Translating gives CASSLVSNTGELFF.

This rearrangement joins TRBV11-1 to TRBJ2-7; no firm D call. Germline V lookup: CDR1 SGHAT, CDR2 FQDESV (reference sequence). CDR3 length equals 13 residues. V lost 1 base and J lost 4, with 8 bases in between. CDR3 sequence: CASSLESRYEQYF. CDR3 coding DNA: TGTGCCAGCAGCTTAGAGAGTCGTTACGAGCAGTACTTC.

The rearrangement joins TRBV28 to TRBJ1-1, with D uncertain. The CDR3 is 12 residues long. With 2 bases removed from V and 11 bases from J, the gap between germline ends came to 12 bases. The germline V gene encodes CDR1 MDHEN and CDR2 SYDVKM. The CDR3 sequence: CASSLRERRAFF. For the CDR3, the DNA is TGTGCCAGCAGTTTAAGGGAGCGTCGGGCTTTCTTT.

The J gene is TRBJ2-7, the V gene TRBV15; 7 bases are shared with TRBD1. The CDR3 is made up of 13 amino acids. Germline V lookup: CDR1 LNHNV, CDR2 YYDKDF (reference sequence). V trimming: 6 bases; J trimming: 3 bases; junction bases outside the gene matches: 5. This CDR3 is CATSADRVYEQYF. CDR3 bases: TGTGCCACCAGTGCCGACAGGGTCTACGAGCAGTACTTC.

The chain has TRBV5-1 and TRBJ2-2, with D possibly TRBD2 on 6 matching bases. Germline V lookup: CDR1 SGHRS, CDR2 YFSETQ. Trimming took off 4 bases at V and 3 bases at J, with 19 bases between the two ends. CDR3 size: 17 residues. The CDR3 DNA reads as TGCGCCAGCAGCCTCTCCAGACTAGATCGGGACACCGGGGAGCTGTTTTTT. It yields the protein CASSLSRLDRDTGELFF. Supplemented by reference TRBV5-1 and TRBJ2-2, the full variable domain reads KAGVTQTPRYLIKTRGQQVTLSCSPISGHRSVSWYQQTPGQGLQFLFEYFSETQRNKGNFPGRFSGRQFSNSRSEMNVSTLELGDSALYLCASSLSRLDRDTGELFFGEGSRLTVL.

The chain has TRBV30 and TRBJ1-3; TRBD1 might be the D (6 bases). CDR1 and CDR2 from the germline V gene are GTSNPN and SVGIG (reference sequence). The CDR3 runs 15 residues. Trimming removed 5 bases at V and 0 bases at J, with 14 bases between. This CDR3 is CAWGYGQFSGNTIYF. DNA for the CDR3: TGTGCCTGGGGATACGGACAGTTCTCTGGAAACACCATATATTTT.

The chain joins TRBV7-2 to TRBJ2-7, with D unclear. The ends were cut back, 0 bases at V and 1 base at J, with 4 bases in the middle. CDR1 SGHTA and CDR2 FQGNSA come from the germline V gene. The CDR3 is 13 amino acids. This CDR3 is CASSLAESYEQYF. DNA for the CDR3: TGTGCCAGCAGCTTAGCAGAGTCCTACGAGCAGTACTTC.

CDR3 in amino acids: CASSPQRGTFNEQFF. The CDR3 DNA follows: TGTGCCAGCAGCCCCCAGCGGGGGACATTCAATGAGCAGTTCTTC. The chain links TRBV6-4 to TRBJ2-1, with 8 bases that match TRBD2. Germline lookup yields CDR1 MRHNA and CDR2 SNTAGT. The J segment lost 6 bases and the V segment lost 6 bases, leaving 10 bases of the junction unmatched. The CDR3 is 15 amino acids.

The chain couples TRBV7-3 to TRBJ2-5; TRBD2 aligns across 10 bases. With 2 bases clipped from V and 7 bases from J, the junction kept 7 bases outside the gene matches. CDR1 SGHTA and CDR2 FQGTGA come from the germline V gene. The CDR3 is made up of 15 amino acids. The CDR3 DNA sequence: TGTGCCAGCAGCTTAGTGGGGACTAGCGAAGGGACCCAGTACTTC. Its protein product is CASSLVGTSEGTQYF.

This clone was seen a single time. This chain connects TRBV27 to TRBJ2-1; TRBD2 aligns across 15 bases. The CDR3 covers 17 residues. Germline V gene data show CDR1 as MNHEY and CDR2 as SMNVEV (reference sequence). The V and J ends lost 5 bases and 2 bases, in that order; junction bases with no gene match: 4. CDR3 nucleotides: TGTGCCAGCAGTCCCCGGACTAGCGGGGGGGCCTACAATGAGCAGTTCTTC. Protein product: CASSPRTSGGAYNEQFF.

This rearrangement joins TRBV28 to TRBJ2-3; 9 bases align to TRBD2. The CDR3 is 18 residues long. V was pared by 8 bases and J by 8 bases, with 23 bases of the junction left unmatched. The V gene's germline CDR1 is MDHEN and CDR2 SYDVKM. CDR3 loop: CASSPILGGTSSPGTQYF. The CDR3 DNA reads TGTGCCAGCTCACCGATTCTAGGGGGGACTAGCTCTCCGGGTACGCAGTATTTT.

The chain couples TRBV11-1 to TRBJ2-5; 7 bases agree with TRBD1. The CDR3 sequence is 16 residues long. The germline gives CDR1 SGHAT, CDR2 FQDESV (reference sequence). V gave up 7 bases and J gave up 1 base; unmatched junction bases: 12. The CDR3 sequence is CASTRGRRGSQETQYF. CDR3 sequence (DNA): TGTGCCAGCACCCGCGGGCGCAGGGGGTCCCAAGAGACCCAGTACTTC.

V usage is TRBV4-3 and J usage is TRBJ1-2, with D unclear. Trimming took off 0 bases at V and 5 bases at J, with 10 bases between the two ends. CDR3 size: 14 residues. CDR1 and CDR2 (germline): LGHNA, YSLEER. CDR3 DNA sequence: TGCGCCAGCAGCCAAGATAGCGGGCGTTATGGCTACACCTTC. Its protein product is CASSQDSGRYGYTF.

This clone was counted between two and nine times. The rearrangement joins TRBV18 to TRBJ1-1, with D maybe TRBD1 (5 bases). Trimming took 4 bases from V and 5 from J, leaving 14 bases between them. Germline CDR1 reads KGHSH; CDR2 reads LQKENI. This CDR3 is 14 amino acids long. The CDR3 nucleotides read TGTGCCAGCTCACGGGGGGAAGGGAGGACTGAAGCTTTCTTT. Amino acid sequence: CASSRGEGRTEAFF.

The chain uses TRBV7-6 and TRBJ2-3, with 9 bases aligning to TRBD2. J gave up 4 bases and V 6 bases, and 14 bases lay outside the gene matches. Germline CDR1 reads SGHVS; CDR2 reads FNYEAQ. There are 17 residues in the CDR3. In DNA form, the CDR3 reads TGTGCCAGCAGGCCCAGTATCAGCGGGGGGTTCCCAGATACGCAGTATTTT. Protein sequence: CASRPSISGGFPDTQYF.